This entry concerns a single T cell receptor beta chain. Its antigen is currently unknown. This entry is derived from a study of shared clonotypes between healthy human individuals. Notes on the study in general: Researchers found naive subsets generally carried larger estimated richness than memory subsets. Clonotypes that were shared across a handful of donors made up around 4.6% of naive CD4 clonotypes.

Per the germline V gene, CDR1 is MNHEY and CDR2 is SMNVEV (reference sequence). This CDR3 region has 18 residues. Trimming cost V 6 bases and J 7 bases; bases outside gene matches: 19. This table comes from immunoSEQ multiplex PCR, and its TCRdb copy is limited to in-frame clones, with some not included. Of under 2.5 million clones detected, less than 95% appear once; the ten largest clones hold about 0.36%. This clonotype was sampled from a man younger than 30 in good health. Some clones in this sample may be carry-over from other donors' samples. The chain links TRBV27 to TRBJ1-4; 8 positions match TRBD1. The sample taken for sequencing was naive CD4+ T cells from PBMCs. Described subset: CD45RA+ positively selected. Here the CDR3 reads CASSRYQGAAGTGEKLFF. CDR3 in DNA: TGTGCCAGCAGCCGATATCAGGGGGCGGCAGGGACCGGTGAAAAACTGTTTTTT.